The entry below gives a single TCR beta chain sequence along with its context. These data belong to a study of shared clonotypes between healthy human individuals. Study-wide background: Three men and a couple of women, aged 18 to 49, were donors.

CDR1 SGHTA and CDR2 FQGTGA come from the germline V gene. The CDR3 is made up of 15 amino acids. The V end lost 3 bases, the J end lost 0 bases, and 9 bases lay between the germline ends. Input per replicate PCR of unsorted PBMC was 300 ng DNA, corresponding to tens of thousands of T cell genomes. The table came from immunoSEQ multiplex PCR; TCRdb's copy has only in-frame clones and leaves some out. The table lists about 470,000 clones, roughly 80% of them singletons. Specimen: PBMCs. The sequence came from a woman aged 40 to 50 in good health. Some clones in this sample may be carry-over from other donors' samples. The rearrangement links TRBV7-3 to TRBJ1-5; no definite D call. DNA for the CDR3: TGTGCCAGCAGCTTGGGCGTCTCTAGCAATCAGCCCCAGCATTTT. This codes for CASSLGVSSNQPQHF.